Given below is one TCR beta chain in context. This sample is part of a study of blood T cell repertoires in COVID-19. About the study: Material from acute and convalescent COVID-19 was sourced from the United States, Italy and Spain.

Between the trimmed V and J ends, which lost 5 bases and 1 base, there was a span of 14 bases. The CDR3 is 15 amino acids. Germline V gene sequence: CDR1 SGHNT, CDR2 YENEEA. The method was immunoSEQ multiplex PCR; TCRdb's version includes in-frame clones alone and lacks a portion of them. The top ten hold roughly 13% of the sample, which has around 65,000 clones, around 86% seen once. What was sequenced was peripheral blood. The chain is built from TRBV11-3 and TRBJ1-2; TRBD1 might be the D (6 bases). The TCR was taken from a human donor in a cohort sampled during active COVID-19. CDR3 residues: CASSMGQNHNYGYTF. For the CDR3, the DNA is TGTGCCAGCAGCATGGGACAAAATCATAACTATGGCTACACCTTC. Using reference TRBV11-3 and TRBJ1-2 for the parts outside the CDR3, the full variable domain is EAGVVQSPRYKIIEKKQPVAFWCNPISGHNTLYWYLQNLGQGPELLIRYENEEAVDDSQLPKDRFSAERLKGVDSTLKIQPAELGDSAVYLCASSMGQNHNYGYTFGSGTRLTVV.